Presented here are 18 T cell receptor beta chains from one specimen sequenced in a study of read filtering for tumor transcriptome and immune sequencing. This library used around 400 ng RNA and molecular barcoded adaptors spanning alpha/delta and beta/gamma chains. TCRdb ran MiXCR on the reads and lists one entry per CDR3 protein. The sample lists approximately 61,000 distinct CDR3 sequences, nearly 20% occurring once. The specimen sequenced was a population of CD138-negative cells sorted from bone marrow. The receptors stem from a donor aged 40 or older with multiple myeloma.

This clonotype came up a few times. The V call is TRBV20-1, the J call TRBJ1-5; D is perhaps TRBD1 (5 bases). Germline V gives CDR1 DFQATT, CDR2 SNEGSKA (reference sequence). Trimming left V 0 bases short and J 9 bases short, with 15 bases between. The CDR3 contains 14 residues. The CDR3: CSARDRRGSGPQHF. DNA for the CDR3: TGCAGTGCTAGAGATCGTCGGGGCTCGGGGCCCCAGCATTTT.

About this clonotype itself: Since a much larger clone is just one base distant, this may be a read error. The chain employs TRBV12-3 or TRBV12-4 and TRBJ2-2, with a possible D match to TRBD1 (6 bases). The germline V and J ends were trimmed by 9 bases and 2 bases, with 13 bases remaining between them. The CDR3 contains 14 residues. The CDR3 nucleotides read TGTGCCAGTTCACCGGGACACAACACCGGGGAGCTGTTTTTT. As protein: CASSPGHNTGELFF.

This clonotype was seen many times. The V call is TRBV28, the J call TRBJ2-5, with unresolved D. Between the trimmed V and J ends, which lost 4 bases and 2 bases, there was a span of 11 bases. The length of the CDR3 is 14 residues. The germline CDR1 and CDR2 sequences are MDHEN and SYDVKM. The CDR3 protein is CASSSPLVQETQYF. The CDR3 DNA reads TGTGCCAGCAGTTCCCCCTTAGTGCAAGAGACCCAGTACTTC.

This clonotype was seen repeatedly, ten times or more. The rearrangement uses TRBV29-1 and TRBJ2-1; D remains ambiguous. Trimming shortened V by 2 bases and J by 6 bases, and 11 bases separated the two germline ends. CDR3 length equals 13 residues. Germline CDR1 and CDR2: SQVTM and ANQGSEA. The CDR3 DNA reads TGCAGCGTTGAAAGGTCTCAGGCCAATGAGCAGTTCTTC. This translates into CSVERSQANEQFF.

This clonotype came up many times. The rearrangement joins TRBV5-6 to TRBJ1-1; D remains unclear. Germline V CDR1 and CDR2: SGHDT, YYEEEE. The V gene lost 0 bases and the J gene lost 2 bases, with 17 bases spanning the gap. The CDR3 length is 17 residues. CDR3 residues: CASSLGGMGLGNTEAFF. The CDR3 region has the DNA TGTGCCAGCAGCTTGGGAGGGATGGGTTTAGGTAACACTGAAGCTTTCTTT.

This clonotype was recorded many times. The chain carries TRBV10-3 and TRBJ2-1, with 7 bases identical to TRBD2. In germline, CDR1 is ENHRY, CDR2 SYGVKD. This CDR3 contains 13 residues. J lost 5 bases, V lost 10 bases, and 8 bases had no gene match. As DNA, the CDR3 is TGTGCCACAGGAGGAGGACTAGACAATGAGCAGTTCTTC. Its protein is CATGGGLDNEQFF.

The chain uses TRBV6-1 and TRBJ2-5; 12 bases agree with TRBD1. After removal of 10 bases from V and 5 bases from J, the junction contained 5 bases not matched to a gene. CDR1 is MNHNS, CDR2 SASEGT, per germline. This CDR3 has 13 residues. The CDR3 reads CATGQGAPETQYF. The CDR3, as DNA: TGTGCCACGGGACAGGGGGCGCCGGAGACCCAGTACTTC.

Ten or more counts support this clonotype. The V call is TRBV20-1, the J call TRBJ1-5, with a possible D match to TRBD1 (6 bases). Trimming removed 4 bases at V and 0 bases at J, with 13 bases between. The germline V gene encodes CDR1 DFQATT and CDR2 SNEGSKA (reference sequence). The length of the CDR3 is 15 residues. This CDR3 reads CSATDRLYSNQPQHF. The CDR3 region has the DNA TGCAGTGCTACCGACAGGTTGTATAGCAATCAGCCCCAGCATTTT.

Many counts were recorded for this clonotype. The V and J genes are TRBV6-5 and TRBJ2-7; TRBD1 matches 8 bases. The CDR3 loop spans 13 amino acids. V shed 8 bases and J 6 bases; nucleotides not matched to a gene: 9. Germline lookup yields CDR1 MNHEY and CDR2 SVGAGI. CDR3 amino acids: CASCTGGTREQYF. The CDR3 DNA is TGTGCCAGCTGTACAGGGGGAACTCGCGAGCAGTACTTC.

There are many counts of this clonotype. The CDR3 DNA reads TGCAGTGCTAGAGATTCCCAGGGGAAATCCTACGAGCAGTACTTC. It specifies CSARDSQGKSYEQYF. The genes are TRBV20-1 and TRBJ2-7; a weak D match, TRBD1 (6 bases). V was shortened by 0 bases and J by 1 base, with 13 bases between the two germline ends. CDR1 DFQATT and CDR2 SNEGSKA come from the germline V gene (reference sequence). The CDR3 spans 15 residues.

This chain uses TRBV3-1 with TRBJ2-5; 7 bases are a match to TRBD2. The V gene's germline CDR1 is LGHDT and CDR2 YNNKEL (reference sequence). V dropped 4 bases and J dropped 6; count of bases not matched to a gene: 14. CDR3 length equals 16 residues. The CDR3 here is CASSPPIGGGPKTQYF. The CDR3 coding sequence is TGTGCCAGCAGCCCCCCCATTGGGGGAGGGCCGAAGACCCAGTACTTC.

This clonotype was observed many times. The chain employs TRBV11-1 and TRBJ2-7; D perhaps matches TRBD1 (5 bases). CDR1 is SGHAT, CDR2 FQDESV, per germline (reference sequence). Trimming pared 4 bases from V and 3 bases from J, leaving 10 bases between. This CDR3 contains 13 residues. CDR3 amino acids: CASSSGLGYEQYF. The CDR3, as DNA: TGTGCCAGCAGCTCAGGGTTGGGCTACGAGCAGTACTTC. The full variable domain, in which reference TRBV11-1 and TRBJ2-7 provide the parts outside the CDR3, is EAEVAQSPRYKITEKSQAVAFWCDPISGHATLYWYRQILGQGPELLVQFQDESVVDDSQLPKDRFSAERLKGVDSTLKIQPAELGDSAMYLCASSSGLGYEQYFGPGTRLTVT.

In its sample, this clonotype was seen a few times. The chain carries TRBV30 and TRBJ1-2; 7 bases align to TRBD1. The germline V gene encodes CDR1 GTSNPN and CDR2 SVGIG (reference sequence). This CDR3 region has 12 residues. V lost 3 bases, J lost 10 bases, and 8 bases stayed unmatched. The CDR3 is CAWRGIGGSYTF. In DNA form, the CDR3 reads TGTGCCTGGAGAGGCATAGGGGGCTCCTACACCTTC. The entire variable domain, with the rest obtained from reference TRBV30 and TRBJ1-2, is as follows: SQTIHQWPATLVQPVGSPLSLECTVEGTSNPNLYWYRQAAGRGLQLLFYSVGIGQISSEVPQNLSASRPQDRQFILSSKKLLLSDSGFYLCAWRGIGGSYTFGSGTRLTVV.

Comments on this clonotype: This could be a read error, since a much larger clone is one nucleotide away. The chain uses TRBV15 and TRBJ1-5; D perhaps matches TRBD1 (6 bases). Germline V CDR1 and CDR2: LNHNV, YYDKDF (reference sequence). The CDR3 extends over 16 amino acids. V dropped 5 bases and J dropped 6 bases, with 20 bases sitting between them. CDR3 nucleotides: TGTGCCACCAGCCCTCAACAGGGAAGCATCACTCAGCCCCAGCATTTT. This gives the protein CATSPQQGSITQPQHF.

In its sample, this clonotype was seen many times. The chain recombines TRBV28 with TRBJ2-7, with D unresolved. V lost 5 bases to trimming and J lost 6 bases, with 11 bases between them. The CDR3 contains 12 residues. Germline CDR1 is MDHEN and CDR2 is SYDVKM. The CDR3 reads CASSLGYGEQYF. The CDR3 nucleotides are TGTGCCAGCAGTCTTGGGTACGGCGAGCAGTACTTC.

In its sample, this clonotype was seen many times. The CDR3 region has the DNA TGTGCCAGCAGGCAAAGCGGGCGGACCTTTGTAGCTTTCTTT. Its protein is CASRQSGRTFVAFF. The rearrangement links TRBV14 to TRBJ1-1; D is unresolved. CDR3 length: 14 residues. The ends were cut back, 6 bases at V and 10 bases at J, with 21 bases in the middle. Germline loops: CDR1 SGHDN, CDR2 FVKESK.

This clonotype was recorded at least ten times. The chain links TRBV9 to TRBJ2-1, with TRBD2 matching over 7 bases. Germline V gene lookup returns CDR1 SGDLS and CDR2 YYNGEE. The CDR3 extends over 17 amino acids. Germline trimming cut 1 base from V and 2 bases from J; bases unmatched to any gene: 9. Here the CDR3 DNA reads TGTGCCAGCAGCGTACGGGCTAGCGGATTGACCTACAATGAGCAGTTCTTC. The encoded protein is CASSVRASGLTYNEQFF.

This clonotype showed up many times. The gene calls are TRBV5-1 and TRBJ1-6; TRBD1 might be the D (5 bases). Germline V lookup: CDR1 SGHRS, CDR2 YFSETQ. The V end was cut by 4 bases, the J end by 7 bases, with 21 bases between. This CDR3 has 17 amino acids. CDR3 nucleotides: TGCGCCAGCAGCGTCTCACACACCGGGACGGGGAATTCACCCCTCCACTTT. Translating gives CASSVSHTGTGNSPLHF.